This entry features one TCR beta chain sequence. Its antigen is still unknown. This sample is part of a study of tissue T cells after allogeneic stem cell transplantation. Produced via immunoSEQ multiplex PCR; TCRdb's table is partial and in-frame only. The data show roughly 1,900 clones, about 80% seen once. Study-wide points: The study did not identify alloreactive or antigen-specific tissue TCRs, and some clones might be persisting host cells. Anatomically similar tissues had similar TCR repertoires within each patient. Tissue-detected TCR repertoire was only partly captured by blood and spleen T cells.

The sample consisted of ileal tissue, taken at autopsy. The TCR sequence derives from a male patient between 35 and 70 years old with steroid-refractory graft-versus-host disease after an allogeneic stem cell transplant. Some T cells may be graft donor cells.

Here the CDR3 DNA reads TGCGCCAGCAGCCAAGATAGGGGAGGAGGGACAAAAGCTTTCTTT. Translation gives CASSQDRGGGTKAFF. The chain has TRBV4-3 and TRBJ1-1, with D possibly matching TRBD1 (6 bases). Germline-derived CDR1 and CDR2 are LGHNA and YSLEER. The germline V and J ends were trimmed by 0 bases and 9 bases, with 17 bases remaining between them. The CDR3 loop spans 15 amino acids.